The rows below give T cell receptor beta chains drawn from one sample of a study of resident and recirculating memory T cells in vitiligo. Data came from immunoSEQ multiplex PCR; TCRdb stores just in-frame clones and leaves some out. The sample lists about 76,000 clones, about 90% seen once, with about 5% in the top ten. The material sequenced was blood. The receptors were gathered from a male donor with vitiligo. Both conserved end residues are part of each CDR3. Each record gives: D gene, clone size, V gene, CDR3 length, J gene, CDR3 protein, CDR3 DNA. A D gene is named only where the DNA matches it firmly. Some rows mark clone size as missing; the rest say once, few, many or name a class of expanded clone.

d_call: TRBD1; clone_size: NA; v_call: TRBV7-2; cdr3_length: 15; j_call: TRBJ1-5; cdr3_aa: CASSFLQGVNQPQHF; cdr3_nt: TGTGCCAGCAGTTTTCTTCAGGGGGTCAATCAGCCCCAGCATTTT
d_call: TRBD1; clone_size: NA; v_call: TRBV6-5; cdr3_length: 14; j_call: TRBJ1-2; cdr3_aa: CASSPPDRLYGYTF; cdr3_nt: TGTGCCAGCAGCCCCCCGGACAGGCTGTATGGCTACACCTTC
d_call: NA; clone_size: once; v_call: TRBV10-3; cdr3_length: 14; j_call: TRBJ1-1; cdr3_aa: CATGGPANNTEAFF; cdr3_nt: TGTGCCACCGGAGGGCCGGCGAATAACACTGAAGCTTTCTTT
d_call: NA; clone_size: NA; v_call: TRBV18; cdr3_length: 17; j_call: TRBJ1-2; cdr3_aa: CASSPPRGSRSLGGYTF; cdr3_nt: TGTGCCAGCTCCCCCCCAAGGGGCAGTCGTTCCCTCGGTGGCTACACCTTC
d_call: TRBD1; clone_size: NA; v_call: TRBV18; cdr3_length: 15; j_call: TRBJ1-3; cdr3_aa: CASSHDRGAGNTIYF; cdr3_nt: TGTGCCAGCTCACACGACAGGGGAGCTGGAAACACCATATATTTT
d_call: NA; clone_size: NA; v_call: TRBV27; cdr3_length: 15; j_call: TRBJ2-7; cdr3_aa: CASSLRVGKSYEQYF; cdr3_nt: TGTGCCAGCAGTCTCAGGGTTGGTAAAAGCTACGAGCAGTACTTC
d_call: NA; clone_size: NA; v_call: TRBV18; cdr3_length: 12; j_call: TRBJ1-1; cdr3_aa: CASSPMTEEAFF; cdr3_nt: TGTGCCAGCTCACCCATGACAGAGGAAGCTTTCTTT
d_call: NA; clone_size: NA; v_call: TRBV6-5; cdr3_length: 15; j_call: TRBJ2-5; cdr3_aa: CASSTPSAGQETQYF; cdr3_nt: TGTGCCAGCAGTACCCCCTCCGCCGGCCAAGAGACCCAGTACTTC
d_call: NA; clone_size: NA; v_call: TRBV18; cdr3_length: 15; j_call: TRBJ2-5; cdr3_aa: CASSRAPTGQETQYF; cdr3_nt: TGTGCCAGCTCACGGGCTCCGACAGGACAAGAGACCCAGTACTTC
d_call: TRBD1; clone_size: NA; v_call: TRBV30; cdr3_length: 12; j_call: TRBJ2-1; cdr3_aa: CAWDRGEDEQFF; cdr3_nt: TGTGCCTGGGACAGGGGAGAGGATGAGCAGTTCTTC
d_call: NA; clone_size: NA; v_call: TRBV2; cdr3_length: 12; j_call: TRBJ2-1; cdr3_aa: CASRATGHEQFF; cdr3_nt: TGTGCCAGCAGAGCCACAGGTCATGAGCAGTTCTTC
d_call: NA; clone_size: once; v_call: TRBV27; cdr3_length: 15; j_call: TRBJ2-7; cdr3_aa: CASSLLFGAGIEQYF; cdr3_nt: TGTGCCAGCAGTTTATTGTTCGGGGCGGGGATCGAGCAGTACTTC
d_call: TRBD1; clone_size: NA; v_call: TRBV19; cdr3_length: 13; j_call: TRBJ2-5; cdr3_aa: CASSVRQGETQYF; cdr3_nt: TGTGCCAGTAGTGTTAGACAGGGAGAGACCCAGTACTTC
d_call: NA; clone_size: NA; v_call: TRBV7-6; cdr3_length: 15; j_call: TRBJ2-7; cdr3_aa: CASSLGPGQIYEQYF; cdr3_nt: TGTGCCAGCAGCTTAGGGCCGGGACAAATCTACGAGCAGTACTTC
d_call: TRBD1; clone_size: NA; v_call: TRBV27; cdr3_length: 13; j_call: TRBJ1-1; cdr3_aa: CASSLFGDREAFF; cdr3_nt: TGTGCCAGCAGTTTATTCGGGGACAGGGAAGCTTTCTTT
d_call: NA; clone_size: NA; v_call: TRBV5-6; cdr3_length: 13; j_call: TRBJ1-2; cdr3_aa: CASSLSGDYGYTF; cdr3_nt: TGTGCCAGCAGCTTATCGGGGGACTATGGCTACACCTTC
d_call: NA; clone_size: NA; v_call: TRBV28; cdr3_length: 16; j_call: TRBJ2-1; cdr3_aa: CASSSPGTKRTNEQFF; cdr3_nt: TGTGCCAGCAGTTCCCCCGGGACAAAGAGAACCAATGAGCAGTTCTTC
d_call: TRBD1; clone_size: NA; v_call: TRBV9; cdr3_length: 16; j_call: TRBJ2-7; cdr3_aa: CASSVGGTGGSYEQYF; cdr3_nt: TGTGCCAGCAGCGTAGGGGGGACAGGTGGCTCCTACGAGCAGTACTTC
d_call: NA; clone_size: NA; v_call: TRBV15; cdr3_length: 16; j_call: TRBJ1-5; cdr3_aa: CATSSPGVHSGQPQHF; cdr3_nt: TGTGCCACCAGCTCCCCAGGGGTTCACTCAGGACAGCCCCAGCATTTT
d_call: NA; clone_size: NA; v_call: TRBV6-5; cdr3_length: 12; j_call: TRBJ2-5; cdr3_aa: CASSSPLGTQYF; cdr3_nt: TGTGCCAGCAGTTCCCCCCTAGGGACCCAGTACTTC
d_call: NA; clone_size: NA; v_call: TRBV27; cdr3_length: 15; j_call: TRBJ1-1; cdr3_aa: CASSFGPGSDTEAFF; cdr3_nt: TGTGCCAGCAGTTTCGGTCCGGGATCCGACACTGAAGCTTTCTTT
d_call: NA; clone_size: NA; v_call: TRBV10-3; cdr3_length: 14; j_call: TRBJ1-2; cdr3_aa: CAISPLLPGDGYTF; cdr3_nt: TGTGCCATCAGTCCTCTGCTGCCGGGGGATGGCTACACCTTC
d_call: NA; clone_size: NA; v_call: TRBV11-3; cdr3_length: 16; j_call: TRBJ1-2; cdr3_aa: CASSTLGGGRTHGYTF; cdr3_nt: TGTGCCAGCAGCACCCTCGGGGGGGGCCGAACTCATGGCTACACCTTC
d_call: NA; clone_size: once; v_call: TRBV9; cdr3_length: 14; j_call: TRBJ2-5; cdr3_aa: CASSVGLGGETQYF; cdr3_nt: TGTGCCAGCAGCGTAGGTCTCGGGGGAGAGACCCAGTACTTC
d_call: TRBD1; clone_size: NA; v_call: TRBV30; cdr3_length: 17; j_call: TRBJ1-5; cdr3_aa: CAWSVQRQGRSNQPQHF; cdr3_nt: TGTGCCTGGAGTGTACAAAGACAGGGGAGAAGCAATCAGCCCCAGCATTTT
d_call: NA; clone_size: NA; v_call: TRBV23-1; cdr3_length: 17; j_call: TRBJ2-1; cdr3_aa: CASSPLFEGTSYNEQFF; cdr3_nt: TGCGCCAGCAGTCCACTGTTTGAGGGCACGTCCTACAATGAGCAGTTCTTC
d_call: TRBD1; clone_size: NA; v_call: TRBV19; cdr3_length: 14; j_call: TRBJ2-5; cdr3_aa: CASYDRGPRETQYF; cdr3_nt: TGTGCCAGTTACGACAGGGGGCCGAGGGAGACCCAGTACTTC
d_call: TRBD2; clone_size: NA; v_call: TRBV7-3; cdr3_length: 15; j_call: TRBJ2-1; cdr3_aa: CASSLKLAGGNEQFF; cdr3_nt: TGTGCCAGCAGCTTAAAACTAGCGGGAGGGAATGAGCAGTTCTTC
d_call: NA; clone_size: NA; v_call: TRBV5-8; cdr3_length: 13; j_call: TRBJ2-7; cdr3_aa: CASSLGARVDSYF; cdr3_nt: TGTGCCAGCAGCTTGGGAGCCAGGGTAGATTCGTACTTC
d_call: TRBD2; clone_size: NA; v_call: TRBV2; cdr3_length: 14; j_call: TRBJ2-7; cdr3_aa: CASRVAGAFYEQYF; cdr3_nt: TGTGCCAGCAGAGTAGCGGGAGCCTTTTACGAGCAGTACTTC
d_call: TRBD1; clone_size: NA; v_call: TRBV4-1; cdr3_length: 14; j_call: TRBJ2-1; cdr3_aa: CASSLRQGYNEQFF; cdr3_nt: TGCGCCAGCAGCCTCCGACAGGGATACAATGAGCAGTTCTTC
d_call: TRBD1; clone_size: NA; v_call: TRBV7-2; cdr3_length: 15; j_call: TRBJ2-7; cdr3_aa: CASSLMPQGAHEQYF; cdr3_nt: TGTGCCAGCAGCTTAATGCCACAGGGGGCCCACGAGCAGTACTTC
d_call: NA; clone_size: once; v_call: TRBV7-9; cdr3_length: 16; j_call: TRBJ2-6; cdr3_aa: CASSRSRGGGANVLTF; cdr3_nt: TGTGCCAGCAGTCGGAGCAGGGGTGGAGGGGCCAACGTCCTGACTTTC
d_call: NA; clone_size: NA; v_call: TRBV28; cdr3_length: 10; j_call: TRBJ2-7; cdr3_aa: CASSTYEQYF; cdr3_nt: TGTGCCAGCAGCACCTACGAGCAGTACTTC
d_call: NA; clone_size: NA; v_call: TRBV7-2; cdr3_length: 12; j_call: TRBJ1-1; cdr3_aa: CASSTMNTEAFF; cdr3_nt: TGTGCCAGCAGCACAATGAACACTGAAGCTTTCTTT
d_call: NA; clone_size: NA; v_call: TRBV7-2; cdr3_length: 15; j_call: TRBJ1-1; cdr3_aa: CASSFTGYMNTEAFF; cdr3_nt: TGTGCCAGCAGCTTTACAGGTTACATGAACACTGAAGCTTTCTTT
d_call: TRBD2; clone_size: NA; v_call: TRBV4-1; cdr3_length: 15; j_call: TRBJ2-7; cdr3_aa: CASSQSSGRAYEQYF; cdr3_nt: TGCGCCAGCAGCCAATCTAGCGGGAGGGCCTACGAGCAGTACTTC
d_call: TRBD1; clone_size: once; v_call: TRBV11-2; cdr3_length: 12; j_call: TRBJ2-2; cdr3_aa: CASRRTGGGLFF; cdr3_nt: TGTGCCAGCAGACGAACAGGGGGCGGACTGTTTTTT
d_call: NA; clone_size: NA; v_call: TRBV19; cdr3_length: 13; j_call: TRBJ2-1; cdr3_aa: CASSIPLSNEQFF; cdr3_nt: TGTGCCAGTAGTATTCCCCTCTCCAATGAGCAGTTCTTC
d_call: TRBD1; clone_size: NA; v_call: TRBV6-6; cdr3_length: 16; j_call: TRBJ1-5; cdr3_aa: CASSTGQGPGNQPQHF; cdr3_nt: TGTGCCAGCAGTACCGGACAGGGGCCAGGCAATCAGCCCCAGCATTTT
d_call: NA; clone_size: NA; v_call: TRBV4-1; cdr3_length: 17; j_call: TRBJ1-5; cdr3_aa: CASSQTVTPGNNQPQHF; cdr3_nt: TGCGCCAGCAGCCAAACGGTAACCCCGGGAAACAATCAGCCCCAGCATTTT
d_call: NA; clone_size: NA; v_call: TRBV11-3; cdr3_length: 12; j_call: TRBJ1-1; cdr3_aa: CASSLLAGEAFF; cdr3_nt: TGTGCCAGCAGCCTTCTCGCGGGGGAAGCTTTCTTT
d_call: NA; clone_size: NA; v_call: TRBV7-6; cdr3_length: 15; j_call: TRBJ2-1; cdr3_aa: CASSLGAAAANEQFF; cdr3_nt: TGTGCCAGCAGCTTAGGAGCCGCCGCCGCCAATGAGCAGTTCTTC
d_call: TRBD2; clone_size: NA; v_call: TRBV2; cdr3_length: 14; j_call: TRBJ2-7; cdr3_aa: CASSPGTRHYEQYF; cdr3_nt: TGTGCCAGCAGTCCCGGGACTAGACACTACGAGCAGTACTTC
d_call: TRBD1; clone_size: NA; v_call: TRBV12-5; cdr3_length: 13; j_call: TRBJ1-4; cdr3_aa: CASGLTKGTGVFF; cdr3_nt: TGTGCTAGTGGTTTGACCAAAGGGACAGGGGTGTTTTTT
d_call: NA; clone_size: NA; v_call: TRBV14; cdr3_length: 17; j_call: TRBJ2-3; cdr3_aa: CASSQRGVRDGTDTQYF; cdr3_nt: TGTGCCAGCAGCCAGCGGGGCGTAAGGGATGGCACAGATACGCAGTATTTT
d_call: TRBD1; clone_size: NA; v_call: TRBV7-3; cdr3_length: 15; j_call: TRBJ2-3; cdr3_aa: CASSFQGAAPDTQYF; cdr3_nt: TGTGCCAGCAGCTTCCAGGGGGCGGCCCCAGATACGCAGTATTTT
d_call: NA; clone_size: NA; v_call: TRBV15; cdr3_length: 17; j_call: TRBJ2-5; cdr3_aa: CATSSPPGFKIQETQYF; cdr3_nt: TGTGCCACCAGCAGTCCCCCGGGATTCAAGATCCAAGAGACCCAGTACTTC
d_call: TRBD1; clone_size: NA; v_call: TRBV5-4; cdr3_length: 19; j_call: TRBJ2-1; cdr3_aa: CASSSQTGESGSTYNEQFF; cdr3_nt: TGTGCCAGCAGCTCCCAGACAGGGGAATCTGGGAGTACCTACAATGAGCAGTTCTTC
d_call: NA; clone_size: NA; v_call: TRBV5-1; cdr3_length: 14; j_call: TRBJ2-7; cdr3_aa: CASSPDSNSYEQYF; cdr3_nt: TGCGCCAGCAGCCCAGACTCGAATTCCTACGAGCAGTACTTC
d_call: NA; clone_size: NA; v_call: TRBV5-1; cdr3_length: 13; j_call: TRBJ2-7; cdr3_aa: CASSLPSSYEQYF; cdr3_nt: TGCGCCAGCAGCTTGCCTAGCAGTTACGAGCAGTACTTC
d_call: TRBD1; clone_size: NA; v_call: TRBV7-2; cdr3_length: 16; j_call: TRBJ1-2; cdr3_aa: CASSLGGTGLIYGYTF; cdr3_nt: TGTGCCAGCAGCTTAGGCGGGACAGGGCTGATCTATGGCTACACCTTC
d_call: NA; clone_size: few; v_call: TRBV7-9; cdr3_length: 14; j_call: TRBJ1-1; cdr3_aa: CASSSRAPGTEAFF; cdr3_nt: TGTGCCAGCAGCTCCAGGGCCCCAGGCACTGAAGCTTTCTTT